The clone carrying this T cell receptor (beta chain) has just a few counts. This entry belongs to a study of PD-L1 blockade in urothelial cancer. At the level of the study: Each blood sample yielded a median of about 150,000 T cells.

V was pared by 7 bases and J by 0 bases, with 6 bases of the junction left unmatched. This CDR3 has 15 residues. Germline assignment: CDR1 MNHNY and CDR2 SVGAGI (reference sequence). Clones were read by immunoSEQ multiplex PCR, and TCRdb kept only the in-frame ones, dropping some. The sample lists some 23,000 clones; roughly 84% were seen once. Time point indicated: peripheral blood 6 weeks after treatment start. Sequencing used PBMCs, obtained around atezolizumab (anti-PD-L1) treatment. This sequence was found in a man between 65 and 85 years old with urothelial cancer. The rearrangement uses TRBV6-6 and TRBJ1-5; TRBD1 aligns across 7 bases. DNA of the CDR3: TGTGCCAGCACGGCAGGGGGTTATAGCAATCAGCCCCAGCATTTT. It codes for CASTAGGYSNQPQHF.